The TCR beta chain under discussion was sequenced for a study of T cells in Graves' hyperthyroidism and ophthalmopathy. At least ten counts were recorded for this clonotype. Germline CDR1 is SGHAT and CDR2 is FQDESV (reference sequence). With V trimmed by 4 bases and J by 5 bases, 7 bases remained unmatched. This CDR3 has 15 residues. Amplification targeted TCR beta CDR3 regions from RNA transcripts. First-round RT-PCR targeting the TCR CDR3 was performed with the HTBI primer set. TCRdb reprocessed the multiplex PCR reads via MiXCR and lists one record per CDR3 protein. The table has about 290,000 distinct CDR3 sequences, approximately 16% seen once.

Input material: blood. The chain combines TRBV11-1 with TRBJ2-5; TRBD2 matches 10 bases. The sequence came from a woman aged 45-60 years with Graves' hyperthyroidism that later progressed to Graves' ophthalmopathy. This CDR3 is CASSSKREGRETQYF. DNA for the CDR3: TGTGCCAGCAGCTCAAAGCGGGAGGGCCGGGAGACCCAGTACTTC.